This T cell receptor (beta chain) was recorded in a study of patients and donors after allogeneic stem cell transplantation. TCRdb re-derived calls from the RT-PCR reads in MiXCR, one entry per CDR3 protein. The sample contains roughly 200,000 distinct CDR3 sequences, 35% to 45% of which appear only once. Germline CDR1 and CDR2: LGHNA and YSLEER. The CDR3 covers 15 residues. V shed 3 bases and J shed 4 bases, with 14 bases lying between them. This clonotype was obtained from a human donor who was either an allogeneic HSCT recipient or a stem cell or donor lymphocyte infusion donor (not recorded which). It is not recorded whose cells these are; they may come from a transplant donor. Specimen: blood, either unsorted or a sorted T cell fraction (not recorded which). This chain connects TRBV4-3 to TRBJ2-3; no clear D gene. Written as DNA, the CDR3 is TGCGCCAGCAGCCAGTGGACCACCGGGCCAGATACGCAGTATTTT. This codes for CASSQWTTGPDTQYF.